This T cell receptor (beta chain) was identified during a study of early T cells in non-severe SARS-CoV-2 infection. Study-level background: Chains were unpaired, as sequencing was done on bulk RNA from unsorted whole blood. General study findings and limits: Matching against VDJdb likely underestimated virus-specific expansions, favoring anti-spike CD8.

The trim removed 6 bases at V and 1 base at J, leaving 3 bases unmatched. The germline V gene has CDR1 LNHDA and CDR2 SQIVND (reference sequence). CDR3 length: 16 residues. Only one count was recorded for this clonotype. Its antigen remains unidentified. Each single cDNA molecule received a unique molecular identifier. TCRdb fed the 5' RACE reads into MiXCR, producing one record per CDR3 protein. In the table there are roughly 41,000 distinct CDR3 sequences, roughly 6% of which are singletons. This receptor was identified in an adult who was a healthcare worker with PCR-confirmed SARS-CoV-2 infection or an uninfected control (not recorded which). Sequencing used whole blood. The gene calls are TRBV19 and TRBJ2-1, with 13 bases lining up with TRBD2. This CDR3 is CASSRTSGSSYNEQFF. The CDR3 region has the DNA TGTGCCAGTAGCAGGACTAGCGGGAGTTCCTACAATGAGCAGTTCTTC.